Following are 28 T cell receptor beta chains from one sample sequenced in a study of Ad26.COV2.S vaccination and SARS-CoV-2 variants. Method: immunoSEQ multiplex PCR; TCRdb's copy keeps in-frame clones and lacks some. The data hold roughly 300,000 clones, with 75% to 90% observed a single time. This sample's treatment: around 19 received Ad26.COV2.S at low or high dose, single or two shots; about 5 received placebo; per-sample allocation not given. Sampling was done on day 63 after the first vaccine or placebo injection. Source: peripheral blood, taken in a trial of Ad26.COV2.S vaccine versus placebo. Every receptor here comes from a person between 18 and 65 years old who received the Ad26.COV2.S COVID-19 vaccine or a placebo.

The genes are TRBV9 and TRBJ2-1, with 7 bases aligning to TRBD2. Germline lookup yields CDR1 SGDLS and CDR2 YYNGEE. J lost 3 bases, V lost 4 bases, and 19 bases had no gene match. The CDR3 covers 19 residues. The CDR3 here is CASSRDGLKLAASYNEQFF. In nucleotides, the CDR3 is TGTGCCAGCAGCCGTGACGGTTTAAAGCTAGCGGCGAGCTACAATGAGCAGTTCTTC.

This chain connects TRBV24-1 to TRBJ2-5, with 9 bases that match TRBD1. V lost 6 bases, J lost 4 bases, and 8 bases stayed unmatched. Germline V lookup: CDR1 KGHDR, CDR2 SFDVKD. The length of the CDR3 is 15 residues. Here the CDR3 DNA reads TGTGCCACCAGTCAGGGACAGGGTCTTTCAGAGACCCAGTACTTC. Amino acids: CATSQGQGLSETQYF.

This chain links TRBV18 with TRBJ2-2; 12 bases are shared with TRBD2. V shed 5 bases and J 7 bases; nucleotides not matched to a gene: 11. The V gene's germline CDR1 is KGHSH and CDR2 LQKENI. The CDR3 totals 17 residues. CDR3 in DNA: TGTGCCAGCTCAGGAACGACTAGCGGGAGTCAGGACGGGGAGCTGTTTTTT. Its protein product is CASSGTTSGSQDGELFF.

The chain employs TRBV18 and TRBJ1-5; D unresolved. The V gene lost 0 bases and the J gene lost 6 bases, with 15 bases spanning the gap. Germline V gene sequence: CDR1 KGHSH, CDR2 LQKENI. The CDR3 is 16 amino acids. The CDR3 reads CASSPPGPVEGQPQHF. The CDR3 nucleotides read TGTGCCAGCTCACCACCGGGCCCGGTGGAGGGTCAGCCCCAGCATTTT.

This sequence joins TRBV6-2 or TRBV6-3 and TRBJ2-5; 10 bases fit TRBD2. With V trimmed by 6 bases and J by 1 base, 5 bases remained unmatched. CDR1 MNHEY and CDR2 SVGEGT come from the germline V gene. The CDR3 is 15 amino acids. CDR3 bases: TGTGCCAGCAGCTCAGGACTAGCGGCCCAAGAGACCCAGTACTTC. Translation: CASSSGLAAQETQYF.

The gene calls are TRBV7-2 and TRBJ2-1, with D maybe TRBD2 (5 bases). V shed 2 bases and J shed 2 bases, with 7 bases lying between them. From germline, CDR1 is SGHTA and CDR2 FQGNSA. The CDR3 is 14 residues long. The CDR3 is CASSLSGTYNEQFF. The CDR3 bases are TGTGCCAGCAGCTTAAGCGGAACCTACAATGAGCAGTTCTTC.

The chain uses TRBV5-1 and TRBJ1-2, with D maybe TRBD1 (5 bases). Germline lookup yields CDR1 SGHRS and CDR2 YFSETQ. Trimming removed 3 bases from V and 7 bases from J, with 13 bases in between. The CDR3 runs 13 residues. The DNA for the CDR3 is TGCGCCAGCAGCTCGGGGGGGGACCCTGGCTACACCTTC. It translates to CASSSGGDPGYTF.

The chain joins TRBV7-8 to TRBJ2-1, with D possibly TRBD2 on 5 matching bases. Trimming took 0 bases from V and 7 from J, leaving 10 bases between them. Germline CDR1 reads SGHVS; CDR2 reads FQNEAQ. The CDR3 extends over 14 amino acids. The CDR3 sequence: CASSLARGKNEQFF. CDR3 bases: TGTGCCAGCAGCTTAGCGCGAGGGAAGAATGAGCAGTTCTTC.

The DNA of the CDR3 is TGTGCCAGCAGGGCGAGCGGGGGGACAGATACGCAGTATTTT. Protein product: CASRASGGTDTQYF. The chain recombines TRBV6-5 with TRBJ2-3; 9 positions match TRBD2. Germline loops: CDR1 MNHEY, CDR2 SVGAGI. This CDR3 is 14 amino acids long. The J segment lost 3 bases and the V segment lost 6 bases, leaving 4 bases of the junction unmatched.

V is TRBV4-3 and J is TRBJ2-7; D not resolved. The ends were cut back, 4 bases at V and 3 bases at J, with 16 bases in the middle. The germline V gene encodes CDR1 LGHNA and CDR2 YSLEER. CDR3 length: 15 amino acids. The CDR3 coding sequence is TGCGCCAGCAGCCCCCTAGGATCGGTTTGCTACGAGCAGTACTTC. Translating gives CASSPLGSVCYEQYF.

This chain uses TRBV7-9 with TRBJ2-3; no reliable D call. The germline V gene encodes CDR1 SEHNR and CDR2 FQNEAQ (reference sequence). V lost 5 bases and J lost 0, with 6 bases in between. CDR3 size: 13 residues. DNA for the CDR3: TGTGCCAGCAGCCTTCTGAGCACAGATACGCAGTATTTT. Translating it yields CASSLLSTDTQYF.

The chain combines TRBV10-2 with TRBJ2-2, with 14 bases fitting TRBD2. CDR3 size: 15 residues. V gave up 4 bases and J gave up 5 bases; unmatched junction bases: 0. CDR1 is WSHSY and CDR2 is SAAADI in the germline V gene. The CDR3 here is CASSGTSGRTGELFF. The CDR3 nucleotides read TGCGCCAGCAGTGGGACTAGCGGGAGGACCGGGGAGCTGTTTTTT.

J is TRBJ2-2 and V is TRBV7-9, with 7 bases identical to TRBD1. The CDR3 length is 16 residues. V shed 5 bases and J 0 bases; nucleotides not matched to a gene: 6. CDR1 SEHNR and CDR2 FQNEAQ come from the germline V gene (reference sequence). CDR3 amino acids: CASSRTGTTNTGELFF. In DNA form, the CDR3 reads TGTGCCAGCAGCCGGACAGGTACTACGAACACCGGGGAGCTGTTTTTT.

This chain joins TRBV24-1 and TRBJ2-1, with 9 bases lining up with TRBD1. Germline CDR1 reads KGHDR; CDR2 reads SFDVKD. The CDR3 consists of 16 residues. V was clipped by 5 bases and J by 5 bases; unmatched bases: 9. Written as DNA, the CDR3 is TGTGCCACCAGTGCGGGGACAGGGAGTTGGGACAATGAGCAGTTCTTC. It is translated as CATSAGTGSWDNEQFF.

The V gene is TRBV12-3 or TRBV12-4, the J gene TRBJ2-2; 7 bases line up with TRBD1. V lost 9 bases and J lost 7; bases outside the gene matches: 8. The CDR3 covers 13 residues. The chain's CDR3 is CARNRGRYGELFF. CDR3 nucleotide sequence: TGTGCCAGGAACAGGGGCCGCTACGGGGAGCTGTTTTTT.

This clone appeared once. This chain joins TRBV18 and TRBJ2-1; 7 positions agree with TRBD1. The CDR3 consists of 15 residues. The V segment lost 2 bases and the J segment 2 bases; nucleotides outside the gene matches: 3. Germline CDR1 reads KGHSH; CDR2 reads LQKENI. DNA for the CDR3: TGTGCCAGCTCACCAAGACAGGGCCCCTACAATGAGCAGTTCTTC. Translated: CASSPRQGPYNEQFF.

The chain combines TRBV28 with TRBJ2-7, with D perhaps matching TRBD1 (5 bases). Germline-derived CDR1 and CDR2 are MDHEN and SYDVKM. With 7 bases removed from V and 7 bases from J, the gap between germline ends came to 14 bases. The CDR3 sequence is 12 residues long. The CDR3 sequence is CASTNQGKEQYF. In DNA form, the CDR3 reads TGTGCCAGCACAAATCAGGGTAAAGAGCAGTACTTC.

The gene calls are TRBV18 and TRBJ2-2, with TRBD1 as a possible D gene (6 bases). V was shortened by 2 bases and J by 2 bases, with 9 bases between the two germline ends. The CDR3 length is 15 residues. Germline lookup yields CDR1 KGHSH and CDR2 LQKENI. The CDR3 protein is CASSPRGSNTGELFF. The CDR3 bases are TGTGCCAGCTCACCAAGGGGGTCCAACACCGGGGAGCTGTTTTTT.

A single count supports this clone. J is TRBJ1-5 and V is TRBV4-1; possibly TRBD1 for D (5 bases). The germline V gene encodes CDR1 MGHRA and CDR2 YSYEKL. Deletions cut 1 base from V and 2 bases from J, with 12 bases between. This CDR3 comprises 16 residues. The CDR3 DNA is TGCGCCAGCAGCCAAGGCCGCTCGGGGGGCAATCAGCCCCAGCATTTT. This sequence encodes CASSQGRSGGNQPQHF.

A remark on this clone: The sample holds other DNA sequences that translate to the same CDR3. This chain uses TRBV24-1 with TRBJ2-1; 10 bases agree with TRBD2. The CDR3 runs to 15 residues. Losses at the gene ends were 1 base for V and 8 bases for J; bases not matched to a gene: 4. From germline, CDR1 is KGHDR and CDR2 SFDVKD. The CDR3 DNA sequence: TGTGCCACCAGTGATTTAGCGGGAGGGCCGGATGAGCAGTTCTTC. Protein: CATSDLAGGPDEQFF.

The gene calls are TRBV30 and TRBJ2-7; possible D gene TRBD2, 6 bases. Germline V CDR1 and CDR2: GTSNPN, SVGIG (reference sequence). The V and J ends lost 4 bases and 0 bases respectively, with 13 bases between them. The CDR3 runs 14 residues. CDR3 residues: CAWTRGGTSYEQYF. DNA of the CDR3: TGTGCCTGGACTCGGGGAGGTACCTCCTACGAGCAGTACTTC.

The V gene is TRBV20-1, the J gene TRBJ1-2; the D gene is possibly TRBD1 (6 bases). This CDR3 region has 15 residues. From germline, CDR1 is DFQATT and CDR2 SNEGSKA (reference sequence). The V gene lost 3 bases and the J gene lost 7 bases, with 21 bases spanning the gap. The CDR3 sequence is CSASPQGPGLTGYTF. The CDR3 DNA is TGCAGTGCTAGTCCACAGGGTCCGGGACTGACTGGCTACACCTTC.

This chain links TRBV5-6 with TRBJ2-7; D uncertain. Trimming shortened V by 4 bases and J by 7 bases, and 9 bases separated the two germline ends. The CDR3 is 11 amino acids. Per germline, CDR1 SGHDT and CDR2 YYEEEE. As DNA, the CDR3 is TGTGCCAGCAGCCGTCAAGCGGAGCAGTACTTC. This codes for CASSRQAEQYF.

The chain combines TRBV23-1 with TRBJ2-2; TRBD1 matches 7 bases. TRBV23-1 counts as an open reading frame of uncertain function. This CDR3 spans 18 amino acids. The V segment lost 0 bases and the J segment 1 base; nucleotides outside the gene matches: 8. CDR3 bases: TGCGCCAGCAGTCAATCCCTACAGGGGAATAGGAACACCGGGGAGCTGTTTTTT. Its protein product is CASSQSLQGNRNTGELFF.

V and J are TRBV9 and TRBJ1-6; D unresolved. The CDR3 runs to 12 residues. Per the germline V gene, CDR1 is SGDLS and CDR2 is YYNGEE. The V end was cut by 3 bases, the J end by 8 bases, with 6 bases between. The CDR3 nucleotides are TGTGCCAGCAGCGGAGATGATTCACCCCTCCACTTT. Amino acids: CASSGDDSPLHF. Full variable domain (outside the CDR3, taken from reference TRBV9 and TRBJ1-6): DSGVTQTPKHLITATGQRVTLRCSPRSGDLSVYWYQQSLDQGLQFLIQYYNGEERAKGNILERFSAQQFPDLHSELNLSSLELGDSALYFCASSGDDSPLHFGNGTRLTVT.

Details on this clone: The DNA is omitted, as the CDR3 cannot be located on it reliably, and the CDR3 follows TCRdb's listing. The chain is built from TRBV2 and TRBJ1-3. The CDR3 is made up of 18 amino acids, end residues included. From germline, CDR1 is SNHLY and CDR2 FYNNEI. The CDR3 spells CASSVPVWDREAGNTIYF.

V is TRBV30 and J is TRBJ1-5; D not certain. This CDR3 has 13 residues. From germline, CDR1 is GTSNPN and CDR2 SVGIG (reference sequence). V lost 5 bases, J lost 9 bases, and 17 bases lay in between. The CDR3 nucleotides are TGTGCCTGGGACGAGGTTCAATCAGGGCCCCAGCATTTT. Protein sequence: CAWDEVQSGPQHF. Looking up the rest from reference TRBV30 and TRBJ1-5 gives the full variable domain: SQTIHQWPATLVQPVGSPLSLECTVEGTSNPNLYWYRQAAGRGLQLLFYSVGIGQISSEVPQNLSASRPQDRQFILSSKKLLLSDSGFYLCAWDEVQSGPQHFGDGTRLSIL.

The chain couples TRBV3-1 (or the pseudogene TRBV3-2) to TRBJ1-1; D remains ambiguous. Germline values: CDR1 LGHDT, CDR2 YNNKEL (reference sequence). The V gene lost 4 bases and the J gene lost 1 base, with 7 bases spanning the gap. This CDR3 is 13 amino acids long. CDR3 bases: TGTGCCAGCAGCCGTAACAGGAACACTGAAGCTTTCTTT. It specifies CASSRNRNTEAFF.